This T cell receptor (beta chain) was sequenced during a study of T cell responses to AZD1222 COVID-19 vaccine (dated by TCRdb to the early 2020s). Notes on the research overall: A total of 233 trial participants underwent TCR sequencing, of whom some 200 had received two doses of AZD1222 and some 25 had received two doses of the MenACWY control vaccine. Trial participants were enrolled by age into 18-55, 56-69 and 70-plus year subgroups, with roughly 160, 29 and 62 TCR-sequenced participants respectively.

The CDR3 regions of human TCRbeta chains were analyzed by immunosequencing. The authors processed their data as follows. Repertoire TCRs were matched against a reference library of SARS-CoV-2-specific TCRs generated with the MIRA antigen-specificity platform. Breadth was defined as the fraction of unique TCRs that were SARS-CoV-2-associated. Depth was defined as the fraction of total T cells that were SARS-CoV-2-associated. Using the MIRA data, each spike-specific TCR was assigned both to the spike region to which the TCR was reactive and to a CD4 or CD8 class. Log10-transformed breadth and depth values were compared by one-way ANOVA with Sidak's multiple comparisons tests. TCRdb's version of the immuneACCESS table is confined to in-frame rearrangements and falls short of the full clone set. An unresolved V gene accounts for under half of the shortfall where checked; the remainder is of unknown origin. From that table come the V and J calls and clone size; the DNA was used to work out D and trimming. In this sample the table shows more than 95,000 clones, 90% of which occur a single time. Less than 4.5% of the sample lies in the top ten.

This specimen's time point label, per the study, means: baseline before first vaccination. Read against the paper, the sample's treatment or condition label means: meningococcal conjugate vaccine given as trial control. The vaccinee samples were drawn from two UK trials, COV001 and COV002, one of which was a single-blind randomized controlled phase 2/3 trial testing AZD1222 (ChAdOx1 nCoV-19) in healthy adults. Trial participant PBMC samples were collected at day 0 and day 28 after the second dose for TCRbeta chain sequencing. Note on this clone: The specificity of this receptor is unknown. Base qualities are missing; no much larger clone stands one base away.

The study at large found these results: After two AZD1222 doses, spike-specific TCR breadth and depth were significantly higher than at day 0 and than in MenACWY recipients. Reportedly, almost half of the unique spike-specific TCRs recognized epitopes lying outside the regions that are mutated in the B.1.351 and B.1.1.7 variants. Because no samples from the day 14 peak response were available, repertoires could be characterized only after the peak T cell response. In the small 56-69-year group, the increase in depth fell short of significance, most likely because of low power. Participants were mostly white British and included more females than males, and it was suggested by the authors that clonal diversity may have been underestimated. Vaccine-associated CD4 TCRs spanned the whole spike protein, with dominant responses in regions 160-218 and 743-854. Conclusions about previously exposed vaccinees are limited because only a handful of AZD1222 recipients were SARS-CoV-2 seropositive at baseline.

The source is an adult in good health. Sequencing was performed on peripheral blood, taken on day 0 of MenACWY control vaccination.

The CDR3 protein: CASRGQTANYGYTF. The DNA sequence is TGTGCCAGCAGGGGACAAACAGCTAACTATGGCTACACCTTC. This sequence uses TRBV2 and TRBJ1-2; 6 matching bases give a weak D call of TRBD1. Relative to germline, V is 6 bases shorter and J is 0 bases shorter, with 11 bases between their ends. The CDR3 runs 14 amino acids, cysteine and phenylalanine included. The CDR3 DNA has 42 bases and is translated from base 1. Sequences SNHLY (CDR1) and FYNNEI (CDR2) are obtained from the germline V gene.